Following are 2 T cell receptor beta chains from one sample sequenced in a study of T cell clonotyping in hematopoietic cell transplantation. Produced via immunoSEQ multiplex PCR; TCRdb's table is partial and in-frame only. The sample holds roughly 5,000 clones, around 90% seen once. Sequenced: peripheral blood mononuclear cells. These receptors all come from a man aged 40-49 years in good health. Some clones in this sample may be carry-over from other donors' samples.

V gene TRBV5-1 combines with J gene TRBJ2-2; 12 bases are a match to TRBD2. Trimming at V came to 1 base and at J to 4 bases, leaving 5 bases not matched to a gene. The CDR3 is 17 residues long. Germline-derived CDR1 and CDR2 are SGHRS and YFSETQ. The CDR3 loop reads CASSLSPSGGGTGELFF. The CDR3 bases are TGCGCCAGCAGCTTGTCCCCTAGCGGGGGGGGCACCGGGGAGCTGTTTTTT.

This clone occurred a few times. This chain's CDR3 is CASSSLAGGAYEQYF. The CDR3 nucleotides are TGTGCCAGCAGCTCCTTAGCGGGAGGAGCCTACGAGCAGTACTTC. The rearrangement joins TRBV5-8 to TRBJ2-7; 10 positions agree with TRBD2. Germline V gives CDR1 SGHTS, CDR2 YDEGEE. There are 15 residues in the CDR3. V lost 3 bases and J lost 2; bases outside the gene matches: 5.